A selection of T cell receptor beta chains follows, all from one sample in a study of blood T cell repertoires in COVID-19. Clones were sequenced by immunoSEQ multiplex PCR, and TCRdb holds only the in-frame ones, with some missing. The sample has some 95,000 clones, approximately 80% seen once. Sequencing used peripheral blood. The receptors come from a man between 65 and 80 years old with acute or convalescent COVID-19. Each CDR3 is given with its conserved first and last residue. Fields, in order: V gene, clone size, J gene, D gene, CDR3 protein, CDR3 DNA. The D gene is left open where the match is weak. Rows give clone size only sometimes, using once, few, many, or a class for an expanded clone.

V gene: TRBV19; clone size: few; J gene: TRBJ1-1; D gene: TRBD1; CDR3 protein: CASSMTGGTEAFF; CDR3 DNA: TGTGCCAGTAGTATGACAGGGGGTACTGAAGCTTTCTTT
V gene: TRBV5-1; clone size: .; J gene: TRBJ2-5; D gene: .; CDR3 protein: CASSADSSETQYF; CDR3 DNA: TGCGCCAGCAGTGCTGACAGCTCGGAGACCCAGTACTTC
V gene: TRBV7-9; clone size: .; J gene: TRBJ2-2; D gene: .; CDR3 protein: CASSLLKRSPSGTGELFF; CDR3 DNA: TGTGCCAGCAGCTTATTGAAGCGGTCCCCCTCGGGAACCGGGGAGCTGTTTTTT
V gene: TRBV11-3; clone size: .; J gene: TRBJ2-3; D gene: TRBD1; CDR3 protein: CASSLGGTGTDTQYF; CDR3 DNA: TGTGCCAGCAGCTTAGGCGGGACAGGGACGGATACGCAGTATTTT
V gene: TRBV20-1; clone size: .; J gene: TRBJ1-4; D gene: .; CDR3 protein: CSASGSSAVREKLFF; CDR3 DNA: TGCAGTGCTAGTGGGAGTTCGGCAGTTCGGGAAAAACTGTTTTTT
V gene: TRBV5-4; clone size: .; J gene: TRBJ1-1; D gene: TRBD1; CDR3 protein: CASSVDRARTEAFF; CDR3 DNA: TGTGCCAGCAGCGTGGACAGGGCACGGACTGAAGCTTTCTTT
V gene: TRBV19; clone size: .; J gene: TRBJ2-2; D gene: TRBD1; CDR3 protein: CAIGTGGTGELFF; CDR3 DNA: TGTGCCATCGGGACAGGGGGCACCGGGGAGCTGTTTTTT
V gene: TRBV4-2; clone size: .; J gene: TRBJ1-1; D gene: TRBD1; CDR3 protein: CASSPDRGQEAFF; CDR3 DNA: TGTGCCAGCAGCCCCGACAGGGGCCAAGAAGCTTTCTTT
V gene: TRBV6-5; clone size: once; J gene: TRBJ1-2; D gene: .; CDR3 protein: CASSYSSPQGFGYTF; CDR3 DNA: TGTGCCAGCAGTTACTCGAGTCCACAGGGATTCGGCTACACCTTC
V gene: TRBV19; clone size: .; J gene: TRBJ2-3; D gene: .; CDR3 protein: CASSIGGPGASTDTQYF; CDR3 DNA: TGTGCCAGTAGTATAGGGGGCCCCGGAGCTAGCACAGATACGCAGTATTTT
V gene: TRBV9; clone size: .; J gene: TRBJ2-5; D gene: TRBD2; CDR3 protein: CASSVDSGGEETQYF; CDR3 DNA: TGTGCCAGCAGCGTAGATAGCGGGGGGGAAGAGACCCAGTACTTC
V gene: TRBV5-1; clone size: few; J gene: TRBJ2-2; D gene: .; CDR3 protein: CASSLGQNTGELFF; CDR3 DNA: TGCGCCAGCAGCTTGGGACAGAACACCGGGGAGCTGTTTTTT
V gene: TRBV6-5; clone size: .; J gene: TRBJ2-7; D gene: .; CDR3 protein: CASSFRDSSYEQYF; CDR3 DNA: TGTGCCAGCAGTTTCCGGGACTCCAGCTACGAGCAGTACTTC
V gene: TRBV6-5; clone size: .; J gene: TRBJ2-1; D gene: .; CDR3 protein: CASRSVSSSYNEQFF; CDR3 DNA: TGTGCCAGCAGAAGTGTATCCAGCTCCTACAATGAGCAGTTCTTC
V gene: TRBV29-1; clone size: .; J gene: TRBJ2-1; D gene: TRBD2; CDR3 protein: CSVQLAGAREQFF; CDR3 DNA: TGCAGCGTTCAACTAGCGGGAGCACGAGAGCAGTTCTTC
V gene: TRBV10-1; clone size: .; J gene: TRBJ2-3; D gene: .; CDR3 protein: CASSESVSIASTDTQYF; CDR3 DNA: TGCGCCAGCAGTGAGTCGGTATCTATAGCTAGCACAGATACGCAGTATTTT
V gene: TRBV5-5; clone size: few; J gene: TRBJ2-5; D gene: .; CDR3 protein: CASSWPRRDAGETQYF; CDR3 DNA: TGTGCCAGCAGCTGGCCGAGACGGGATGCTGGCGAGACCCAGTACTTC
V gene: TRBV15; clone size: few; J gene: TRBJ2-1; D gene: .; CDR3 protein: CATSRGSSAYNEQFF; CDR3 DNA: TGTGCCACCAGCAGGGGGAGTTCCGCCTACAATGAGCAGTTCTTC
V gene: TRBV5-1; clone size: .; J gene: TRBJ1-1; D gene: .; CDR3 protein: CASSTERPAGHSEAFF; CDR3 DNA: TGCGCCAGCAGTACGGAGAGACCGGCAGGGCATAGTGAAGCTTTCTTT
V gene: TRBV6-1; clone size: .; J gene: TRBJ1-1; D gene: TRBD1; CDR3 protein: CASSEEGANTEAFF; CDR3 DNA: TGTGCCAGCAGTGAAGAGGGGGCGAACACTGAAGCTTTCTTT
V gene: TRBV11-2; clone size: .; J gene: TRBJ2-3; D gene: TRBD2; CDR3 protein: CASSLRRAGGADTQYF; CDR3 DNA: TGTGCCAGCAGCTTAAGGAGGGCGGGAGGAGCAGATACGCAGTATTTT
V gene: TRBV7-9; clone size: once; J gene: TRBJ1-4; D gene: .; CDR3 protein: CASSLEGINEKLFF; CDR3 DNA: TGTGCCAGCAGCCTAGAGGGGATTAATGAAAAACTGTTTTTT